This T cell receptor (beta chain) derives from a study of cytomegalovirus exposure and HLA in healthy donors. PCR was performed using 60 Vbeta and 13 Jbeta primers. Produced via immunoSEQ multiplex PCR; TCRdb's table is partial and in-frame only. The profile shows approximately 68,000 clones, approximately 81% of them singletons. Study results and caveats: Analyses of presence/absence relied on an assumption of roughly uniform sequencing depth across donors. A further, later analysis showed that HLA-associated TCR beta chains (compared with equally common others) were more clonally expanded.

In regard to this clone: What it binds is unknown.

Germline values: CDR1 GTSNPN, CDR2 SVGIG (reference sequence). With 7 bases clipped from V and 8 bases from J, the junction kept 4 bases outside the gene matches. The CDR3 is made up of 10 amino acids. Each donor was healthy, and each was a bone marrow donor. The sequence came from a woman aged 30 to 39 in good health and CMV-seropositive. The source material was PBMCs. This chain joins TRBV30 and TRBJ1-1; 7 nucleotides line up with TRBD1. The CDR3 nucleotides are TGTGCCTATGGGACAGTAGAAGCTTTCTTT. Its protein is CAYGTVEAFF.